This is a list of T cell receptor beta chains from one sample in a study of long-term antiretroviral therapy in people with HIV. Data came from immunoSEQ multiplex PCR; TCRdb stores just in-frame clones and leaves some out. Among about 19,000 clones listed, less than 85% were seen once. The sample here was unsorted PBMCs, taken 0.9 years after starting antiretroviral therapy. The source of these receptors is a man between 18 and 35 years old with HIV. Each CDR3 is given with its conserved first and last residue. A D gene is named only where the DNA matches it firmly. The size field is filled for only some rows; it gives once, few, many or a size class.

V	size	D	J	CDR3	DNA
TRBV7-9	.	.	TRBJ1-1	CASIPLGDNTEAFF	TGTGCCAGCATACCCCTGGGGGACAACACTGAAGCTTTCTTT
TRBV2	.	TRBD1	TRBJ1-1	CASSSEGQGEAEAFF	TGTGCCAGCAGTTCGGAAGGACAGGGTGAGGCTGAAGCTTTCTTT
TRBV6-4	.	TRBD2	TRBJ2-1	CASSERGEYNEQFF	TGTGCCAGCAGTGAGCGGGGGGAGTACAATGAGCAGTTCTTC
TRBV4-1	.	.	TRBJ2-3	CASSQNSRETDTQYF	TGCGCCAGCAGCCAAAATTCAAGGGAAACAGATACGCAGTATTTT
TRBV18	.	.	TRBJ1-6	CASSPGRYNSPLHF	TGTGCCAGCTCGCCGGGACGTTATAATTCACCCCTCCACTTT
TRBV5-1	.	TRBD1	TRBJ1-1	CASSFPGQGYTEAFF	TGCGCCAGCAGCTTTCCTGGACAGGGGTACACTGAAGCTTTCTTT
TRBV27	.	TRBD1	TRBJ1-4	CASSLSRTGLEEKLFF	TGTGCCAGCAGTTTATCGCGGACAGGCCTGGAAGAAAAACTGTTTTTT
TRBV28	once	TRBD1	TRBJ1-1	CASPPGQGSDTEAFF	TGTGCCAGTCCCCCGGGACAGGGATCGGACACTGAAGCTTTCTTT
TRBV5-1	few	.	TRBJ1-2	CASRMTPPTNGYTF	TGCGCCAGCAGAATGACACCACCTACAAATGGCTACACCTTC
TRBV5-1	few	.	TRBJ2-7	CASSFEGSNQGTTEQYF	TGCGCCAGCAGCTTTGAAGGTAGCAATCAGGGGACTACCGAGCAGTACTTC
TRBV28	few	TRBD1	TRBJ2-2	CASSYDRGDTGELFF	TGTGCCAGCAGTTATGACAGGGGGGACACCGGGGAGCTGTTTTTT
TRBV11-2	.	TRBD1	TRBJ1-2	CASSPPKTGFNYGYTF	TGTGCCAGCAGCCCACCGAAGACAGGGTTTAACTATGGCTACACCTTC
TRBV27	.	TRBD1	TRBJ1-2	CASSPHTGQLPYGYTF	TGTGCCAGCAGTCCACACACGGGACAGCTTCCCTATGGCTACACCTTC
TRBV11-2	.	.	TRBJ2-3	CASSLAPLTDTQYF	TGTGCCAGCAGCTTGGCTCCCCTCACAGATACGCAGTATTTT
TRBV12-5	.	TRBD2	TRBJ2-3	CASGLETSRRQYF	TGTGCTAGTGGTTTGGAGACTAGCCGAAGGCAGTATTTT
TRBV6-4	.	.	TRBJ1-4	CASSEQGLDEKLFF	TGTGCCAGCAGTGAGCAGGGCTTGGATGAAAAACTGTTTTTT
TRBV18	.	TRBD2	TRBJ2-1	CASSLSNLGLAGGFGNEQFF	TGTGCCAGCTCACTCTCTAACCTCGGACTAGCGGGGGGCTTTGGCAATGAGCAGTTCTTC
TRBV15	.	.	TRBJ2-1	CATSATVHEQFF	TGTGCCACCAGTGCGACAGTCCATGAGCAGTTCTTC
TRBV18	few	TRBD1	TRBJ2-7	CASSPQGQRSYEQYF	TGTGCCAGCTCACCTCAGGGACAGCGGTCTTACGAGCAGTACTTC
TRBV7-9	.	.	TRBJ1-2	CASSRTLAEHGYTF	TGTGCCAGCAGCCGAACCCTCGCAGAACATGGCTACACCTTC
TRBV11-2	.	TRBD1	TRBJ2-7	CASSDGQGGYRYF	TGTGCCAGCAGCGACGGACAGGGTGGTTATAGGTACTTC
TRBV28	.	.	TRBJ1-1	CASSPGETEAFF	TGTGCCAGCAGTCCAGGGGAAACTGAAGCTTTCTTT
TRBV6-4	.	TRBD2	TRBJ2-3	CASSEEASGGTDTQYF	TGTGCCAGCAGTGAAGAAGCTAGCGGGGGCACAGATACGCAGTATTTT
TRBV7-9	once	.	TRBJ2-1	CASRGDSFLDNEQFF	TGTGCCAGTAGGGGGGACTCCTTCCTGGACAATGAGCAGTTCTTC
TRBV28	.	TRBD2	TRBJ2-3	CASYERGPDTQYF	TGTGCCAGCTATGAGCGGGGCCCAGATACGCAGTATTTT